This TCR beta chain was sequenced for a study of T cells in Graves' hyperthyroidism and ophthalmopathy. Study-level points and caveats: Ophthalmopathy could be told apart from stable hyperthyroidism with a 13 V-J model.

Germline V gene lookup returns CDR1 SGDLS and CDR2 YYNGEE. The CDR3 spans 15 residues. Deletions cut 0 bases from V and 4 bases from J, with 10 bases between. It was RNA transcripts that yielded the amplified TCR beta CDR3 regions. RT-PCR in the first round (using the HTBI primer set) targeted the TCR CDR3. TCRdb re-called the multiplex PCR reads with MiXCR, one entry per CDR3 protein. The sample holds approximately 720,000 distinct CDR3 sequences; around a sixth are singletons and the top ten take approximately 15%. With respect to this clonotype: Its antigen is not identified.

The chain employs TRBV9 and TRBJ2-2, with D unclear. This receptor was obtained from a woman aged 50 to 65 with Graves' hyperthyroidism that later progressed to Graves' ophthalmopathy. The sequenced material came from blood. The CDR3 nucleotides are TGTGCCAGCAGCGTAGAGGGATATGGCACCGGGGAGCTGTTTTTT. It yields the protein CASSVEGYGTGELFF.